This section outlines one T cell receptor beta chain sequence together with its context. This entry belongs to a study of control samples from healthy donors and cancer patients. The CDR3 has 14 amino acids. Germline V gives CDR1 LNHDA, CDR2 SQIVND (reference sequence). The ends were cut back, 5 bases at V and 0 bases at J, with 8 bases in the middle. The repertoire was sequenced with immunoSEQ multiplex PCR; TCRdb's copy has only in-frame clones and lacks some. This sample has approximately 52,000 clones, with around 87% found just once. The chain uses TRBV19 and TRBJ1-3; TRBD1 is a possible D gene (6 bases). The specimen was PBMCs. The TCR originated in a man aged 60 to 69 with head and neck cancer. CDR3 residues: CASSSGASGNTIYF. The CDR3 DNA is TGTGCCAGTAGTTCGGGGGCCTCTGGAAACACCATATATTTT.